This TCR beta chain is drawn from a study of blood T cell repertoires in COVID-19. Here immunoSEQ multiplex PCR was the method, and the copy in TCRdb shows in-frame clones only, minus some. The sample consists of roughly 220,000 clones, roughly 89% of them appearing once. V shed 1 base and J shed 7 bases, with 14 bases lying between them. The CDR3 is 15 amino acids. Germline CDR1 MNHNS, CDR2 SASEGT. There are many counts of this clone. People in the exposed group encountered a COVID-19 case within 2 weeks before entering the study. Sequencing was carried out using PBMCs or T cells enriched from blood (not recorded which). The sequence derives from a man younger than 40 who had been exposed to COVID-19. The chain uses TRBV6-1 and TRBJ1-5; maybe TRBD1 (5 bases). In DNA, the CDR3 is TGTGCCAGCAGTGAAGTTCTACGGGGGAGCCAGCCCCAGCATTTT. Its translation: CASSEVLRGSQPQHF.